This TCR beta chain was sequenced in a study of T cell responses to AZD1222 COVID-19 vaccine. The study, taken as a whole, reports: The breadth and depth of Spike-specific TCRs increased once two AZD1222 doses had been given. Seropositive AZD1222 recipients at baseline numbered only 5 to 7. Repertoires were collected only later (after the peak T cell response had occurred). Donors in the cohort were predominantly white British and more often female, and clonal diversity was possibly underestimated.

The length of the CDR3 is 16 residues. Looked up from germline, CDR1 is GTSNPN and CDR2 is SVGIG (reference sequence). With 2 bases clipped from V and 3 bases from J, the junction kept 10 bases outside the gene matches. Regarding this clone: What it recognizes is unknown.

Clones were sequenced by immunoSEQ multiplex PCR, and TCRdb holds only the in-frame ones, with some missing. The data hold approximately 64,000 clones, with 84% observed a single time. The receptor comes from an adult in good health. The chain employs TRBV30 and TRBJ2-1; TRBD1 aligns across 7 bases. Sample: peripheral blood, taken on day 0 of AZD1222 vaccination. The CDR3: CAWSSNRGFLYNEQFF. CDR3 DNA sequence: TGTGCCTGGAGTTCCAACAGGGGATTCCTCTACAATGAGCAGTTCTTC. Full variable domain (remainder filled in from reference TRBV30 and TRBJ2-1): SQTIHQWPATLVQPVGSPLSLECTVEGTSNPNLYWYRQAAGRGLQLLFYSVGIGQISSEVPQNLSASRPQDRQFILSSKKLLLSDSGFYLCAWSSNRGFLYNEQFFGPGTRLTVL.